The clone carrying this TCR beta chain was counted ten times or more. The antigen is not known. This sample stems from a study of T cells after yellow fever vaccination. About the research overall: For low cell numbers, libraries were made with SMART-Seq v4 Ultra Low Input. General study results and limits: Post-booster repertoires contained most primary-vaccination clones again (about 96% CD4, around 88% CD8). Bulk-population clonotypes that are abundant could appear as contaminants in FACS-sorted repertoires.

By 5'RACE template switching, TCR cDNA was produced, with a universal primer site and UMIs added in the process. Each CDR3 protein is one row after TCRdb ran MiXCR on the 5' RACE reads. The table includes 150,000 to 200,000 distinct CDR3 sequences, approximately 6.2% detected once. From germline, CDR1 is SGHRS and CDR2 YFSETQ. The CDR3 extends over 17 amino acids. Trimming took 4 bases from V and 1 from J, leaving 20 bases between them. V and J are TRBV5-1 and TRBJ2-5; possibly TRBD1 for D (5 bases). The material was CD4+ T cells sorted from PBMCs, obtained on the day of the first yellow fever vaccination. This receptor was identified in a man aged 18 to 29 who received the YFV17D yellow fever vaccine. In nucleotides, the CDR3 is TGCGCCAGCAGCCAGTTTGGCAGTCTGGGGCCCCAAGAGACCCAGTACTTC. Residues: CASSQFGSLGPQETQYF.